The T cell receptor beta chain under discussion was sequenced for a study of cytomegalovirus exposure and HLA in healthy donors. PCR amplification relied on 60 Vbeta primers (plus 13 Jbeta primers). Authors' analysis steps: In a later analysis, of approximately 81 million unique beta chains, 9 million to 11 million appeared in at least two donors. Clones were sequenced by immunoSEQ multiplex PCR, and TCRdb holds only the in-frame ones, with some missing. That table furnishes V, J and clone size, whereas the DNA furnished D and trimming. The sample shows 150,000 or so clones, approximately 72% of them seen only once. Study-wide results and caveats: Investigators reported around 150 TCR beta chains as tied to cytomegalovirus. There were several of the most significant clusters that appeared linked to common viral pathogens in a later analysis.

Germline CDR1 SGHNT, CDR2 YENEEA. Trimming cost V 0 bases and J 1 base; bases outside gene matches: 8. The CDR3 extends over 18 amino acids. Everyone who donated was a healthy bone marrow donor. Regarding this clone: The antigen remains unidentified.

The chain uses TRBV11-3 and TRBJ2-1; 8 nucleotides line up with TRBD2. Source material: PBMCs. The clonotype comes from a man aged 18 to 35 in good health and CMV-seronegative. This CDR3 reads CASSLDSPAGESYNEQFF. The CDR3 DNA reads TGTGCCAGCAGCTTAGATAGTCCAGCGGGGGAGTCCTACAATGAGCAGTTCTTC.